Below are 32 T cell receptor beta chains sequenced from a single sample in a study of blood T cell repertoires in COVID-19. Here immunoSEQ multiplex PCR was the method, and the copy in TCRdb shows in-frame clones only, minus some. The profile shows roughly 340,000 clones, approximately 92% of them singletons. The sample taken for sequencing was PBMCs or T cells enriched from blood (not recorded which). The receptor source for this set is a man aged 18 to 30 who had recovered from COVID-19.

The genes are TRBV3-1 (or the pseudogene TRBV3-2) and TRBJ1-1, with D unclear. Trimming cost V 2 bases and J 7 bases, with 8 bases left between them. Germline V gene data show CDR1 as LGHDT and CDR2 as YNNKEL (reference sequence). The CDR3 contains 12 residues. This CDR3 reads CASSQWSDEAFF. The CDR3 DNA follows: TGTGCCAGCAGCCAATGGAGCGATGAAGCTTTCTTT.

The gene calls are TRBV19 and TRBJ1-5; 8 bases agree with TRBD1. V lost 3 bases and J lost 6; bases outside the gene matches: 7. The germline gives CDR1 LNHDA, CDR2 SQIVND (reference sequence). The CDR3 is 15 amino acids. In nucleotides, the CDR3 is TGTGCCAGTAGTATTGGACAGGGCACGGGTCAGCCCCAGCATTTT. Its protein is CASSIGQGTGQPQHF.

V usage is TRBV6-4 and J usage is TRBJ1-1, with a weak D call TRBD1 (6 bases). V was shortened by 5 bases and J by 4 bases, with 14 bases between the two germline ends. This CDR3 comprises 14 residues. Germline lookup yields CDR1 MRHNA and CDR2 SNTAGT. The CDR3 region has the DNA TGTGCCAGCAGTCCCGGGACAACTAGCACTGAAGCTTTCTTT. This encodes CASSPGTTSTEAFF.

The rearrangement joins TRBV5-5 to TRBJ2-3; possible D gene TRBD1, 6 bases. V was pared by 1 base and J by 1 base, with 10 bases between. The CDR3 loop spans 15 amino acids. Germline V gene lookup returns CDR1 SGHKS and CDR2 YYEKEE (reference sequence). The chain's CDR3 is CASSLTPGGTDTQYF. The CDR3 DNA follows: TGTGCCAGCAGCTTGACGCCAGGGGGCACAGATACGCAGTATTTT.

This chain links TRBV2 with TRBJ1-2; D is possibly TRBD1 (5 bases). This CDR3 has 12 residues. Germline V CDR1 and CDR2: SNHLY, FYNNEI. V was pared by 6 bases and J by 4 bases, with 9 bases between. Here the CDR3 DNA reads TGTGCCAGCAGCAGGGAAGGCTATGGCTACACCTTC. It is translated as CASSREGYGYTF.

DNA for the CDR3: TGTGCCTGGAGTAATCTAGCGGGAGGGGACGAGCAGTACTTC. Amino acid sequence: CAWSNLAGGDEQYF. V gene TRBV30 combines with J gene TRBJ2-7; 12 bases map to TRBD2. V gave up 2 bases and J gave up 5 bases; unmatched junction bases: 4. The germline CDR1 and CDR2 sequences are GTSNPN and SVGIG (reference sequence). The CDR3 runs to 14 residues.

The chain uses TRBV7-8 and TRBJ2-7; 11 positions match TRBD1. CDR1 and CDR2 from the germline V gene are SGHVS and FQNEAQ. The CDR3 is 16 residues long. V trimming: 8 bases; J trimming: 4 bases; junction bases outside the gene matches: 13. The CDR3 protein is CASDPGGDRGKYEQYF. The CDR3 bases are TGTGCCAGCGATCCCGGGGGGGACAGGGGGAAGTACGAGCAGTACTTC.

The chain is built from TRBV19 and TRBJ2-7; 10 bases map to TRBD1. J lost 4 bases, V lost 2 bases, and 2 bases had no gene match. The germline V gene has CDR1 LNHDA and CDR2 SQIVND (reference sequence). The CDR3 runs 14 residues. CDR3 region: CASSIRTGGYEQYF. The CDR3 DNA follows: TGTGCCAGTAGTATACGGACAGGGGGGTACGAGCAGTACTTC.

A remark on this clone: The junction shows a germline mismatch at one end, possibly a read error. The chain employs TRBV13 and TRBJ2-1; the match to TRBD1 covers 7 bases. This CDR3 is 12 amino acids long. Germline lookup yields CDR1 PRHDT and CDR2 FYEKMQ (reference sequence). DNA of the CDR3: TGTGCCAGCAGCCCCCGTGGGACAGCCGCGGTCTTC. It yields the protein CASSPRGTAAVF.

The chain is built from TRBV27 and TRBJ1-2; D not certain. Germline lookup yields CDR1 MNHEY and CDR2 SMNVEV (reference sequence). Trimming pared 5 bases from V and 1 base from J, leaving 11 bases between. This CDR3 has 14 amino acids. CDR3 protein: CASSPRTDNYGYTF. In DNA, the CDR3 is TGTGCCAGCAGTCCAAGGACTGATAACTATGGCTACACCTTC.

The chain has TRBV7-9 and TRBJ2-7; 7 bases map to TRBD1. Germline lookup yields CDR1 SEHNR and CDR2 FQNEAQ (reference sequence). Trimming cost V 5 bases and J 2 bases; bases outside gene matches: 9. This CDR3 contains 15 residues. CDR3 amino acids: CASSPPGGRTYEQYF. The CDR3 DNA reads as TGTGCCAGCAGCCCACCAGGGGGACGTACCTACGAGCAGTACTTC.

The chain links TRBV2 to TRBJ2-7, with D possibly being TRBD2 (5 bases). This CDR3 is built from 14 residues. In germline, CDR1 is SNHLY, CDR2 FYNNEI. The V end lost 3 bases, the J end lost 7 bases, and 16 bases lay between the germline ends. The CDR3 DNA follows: TGTGCCAGCAGTGATCGGCTAGCACTAAGGGAGCAGTACTTC. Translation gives CASSDRLALREQYF. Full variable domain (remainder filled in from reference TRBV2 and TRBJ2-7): EPEVTQTPSHQVTQMGQEVILRCVPISNHLYFYWYRQILGQKVEFLVSFYNNEISEKSEIFDDQFSVERPDGSNFTLKIRSTKLEDSAMYFCASSDRLALREQYFGPGTRLTVT.

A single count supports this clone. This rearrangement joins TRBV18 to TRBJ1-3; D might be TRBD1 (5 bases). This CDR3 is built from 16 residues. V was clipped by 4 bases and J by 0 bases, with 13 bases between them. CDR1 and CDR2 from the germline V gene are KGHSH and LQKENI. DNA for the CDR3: TGTGCCAGCTCACGGATAGGGGCGACCTCTGGAAACACCATATATTTT. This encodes CASSRIGATSGNTIYF. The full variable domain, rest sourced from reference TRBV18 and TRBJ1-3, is NAGVMQNPRHLVRRRGQEARLRCSPMKGHSHVYWYRQLPEEGLKFMVYLQKENIIDESGMPKERFSAEFPKEGPSILRIQQVVRGDSAAYFCASSRIGATSGNTIYFGEGSWLTVV.

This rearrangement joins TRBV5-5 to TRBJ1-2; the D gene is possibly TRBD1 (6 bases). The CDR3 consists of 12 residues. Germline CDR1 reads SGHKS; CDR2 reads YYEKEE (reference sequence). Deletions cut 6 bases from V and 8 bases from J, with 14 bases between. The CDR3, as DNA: TGTGCCAGCACCGAGGGGGTGCGGGGCTACACCTTC. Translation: CASTEGVRGYTF.

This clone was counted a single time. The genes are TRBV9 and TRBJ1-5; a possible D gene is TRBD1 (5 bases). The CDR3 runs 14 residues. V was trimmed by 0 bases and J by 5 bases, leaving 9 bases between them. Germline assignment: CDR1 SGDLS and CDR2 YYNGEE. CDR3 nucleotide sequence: TGTGCCAGCAGCGTAGGGTCAGGGCATCAGCCCCAGCATTTT. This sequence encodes CASSVGSGHQPQHF.

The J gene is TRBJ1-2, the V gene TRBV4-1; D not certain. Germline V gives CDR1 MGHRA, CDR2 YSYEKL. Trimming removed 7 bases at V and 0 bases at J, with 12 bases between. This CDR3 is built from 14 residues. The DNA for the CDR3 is TGCGCCAGCACCCCCGGACTTACTAACTATGGCTACACCTTC. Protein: CASTPGLTNYGYTF.

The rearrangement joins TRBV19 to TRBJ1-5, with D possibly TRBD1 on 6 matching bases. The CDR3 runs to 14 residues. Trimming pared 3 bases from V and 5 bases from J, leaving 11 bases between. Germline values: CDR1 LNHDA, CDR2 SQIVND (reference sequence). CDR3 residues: CASSISTGHQPQHF. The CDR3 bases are TGTGCCAGTAGTATTAGTACAGGGCATCAGCCCCAGCATTTT. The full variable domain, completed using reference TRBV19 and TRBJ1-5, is DGGITQSPKYLFRKEGQNVTLSCEQNLNHDAMYWYRQDPGQGLRLIYYSQIVNDFQKGDIAEGYSVSREKKESFPLTVTSAQKNPTAFYLCASSISTGHQPQHFGDGTRLSIL.

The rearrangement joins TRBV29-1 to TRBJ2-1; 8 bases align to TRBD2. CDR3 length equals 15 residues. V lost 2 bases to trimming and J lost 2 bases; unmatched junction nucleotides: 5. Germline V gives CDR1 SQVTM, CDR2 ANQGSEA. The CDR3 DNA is TGCAGCGTTGAAAGGAGCGGGAGTACCTACAATGAGCAGTTCTTC. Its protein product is CSVERSGSTYNEQFF.

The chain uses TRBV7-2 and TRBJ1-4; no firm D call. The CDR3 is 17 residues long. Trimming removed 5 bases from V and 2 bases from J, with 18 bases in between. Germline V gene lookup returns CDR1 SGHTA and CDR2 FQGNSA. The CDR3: CASSPPPGKRTNEKLFF. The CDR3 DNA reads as TGTGCCAGCAGCCCTCCCCCGGGGAAGCGTACTAATGAAAAACTGTTTTTT.

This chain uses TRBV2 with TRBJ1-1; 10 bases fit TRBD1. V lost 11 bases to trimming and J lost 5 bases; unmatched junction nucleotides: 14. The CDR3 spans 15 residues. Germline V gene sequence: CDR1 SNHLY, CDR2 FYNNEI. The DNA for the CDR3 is TGTGCCGTAACCAGGGACAGGGGTGTTGATACTGAAGCTTTCTTT. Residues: CAVTRDRGVDTEAFF.

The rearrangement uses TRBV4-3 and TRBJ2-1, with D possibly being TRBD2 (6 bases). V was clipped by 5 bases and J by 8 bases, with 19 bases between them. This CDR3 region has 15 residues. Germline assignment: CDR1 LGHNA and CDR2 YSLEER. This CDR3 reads CASSWTRGGADEQFF. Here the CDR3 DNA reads TGCGCCAGCAGCTGGACAAGGGGCGGGGCCGATGAGCAGTTCTTC.

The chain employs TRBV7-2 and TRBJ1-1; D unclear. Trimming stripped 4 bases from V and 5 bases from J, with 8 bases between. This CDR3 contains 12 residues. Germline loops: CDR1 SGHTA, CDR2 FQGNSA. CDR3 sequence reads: CASSYGLTEAFF. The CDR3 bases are TGTGCCAGCAGCTACGGACTGACTGAAGCTTTCTTT.

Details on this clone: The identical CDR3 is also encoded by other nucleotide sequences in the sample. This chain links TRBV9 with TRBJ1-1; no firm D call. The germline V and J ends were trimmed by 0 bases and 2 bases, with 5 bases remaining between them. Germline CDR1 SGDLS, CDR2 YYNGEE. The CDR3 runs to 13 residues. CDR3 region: CASSVGSNTEAFF. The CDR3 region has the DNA TGTGCCAGCAGCGTAGGTTCAAACACTGAAGCTTTCTTT.

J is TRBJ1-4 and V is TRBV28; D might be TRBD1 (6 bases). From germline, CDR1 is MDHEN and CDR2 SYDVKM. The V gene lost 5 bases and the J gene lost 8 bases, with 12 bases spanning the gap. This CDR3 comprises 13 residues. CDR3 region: CASSAGDGEKLFF. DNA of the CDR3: TGTGCCAGCAGTGCAGGGGACGGAGAAAAACTGTTTTTT.

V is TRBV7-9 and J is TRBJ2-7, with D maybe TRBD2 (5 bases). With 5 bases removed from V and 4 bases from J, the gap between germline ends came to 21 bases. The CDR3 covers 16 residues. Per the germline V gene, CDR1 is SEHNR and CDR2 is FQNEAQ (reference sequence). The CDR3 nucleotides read TGTGCCAGCAGCCGTGATGAGGGAATAAGGATGTACGAGCAGTACTTC. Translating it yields CASSRDEGIRMYEQYF.

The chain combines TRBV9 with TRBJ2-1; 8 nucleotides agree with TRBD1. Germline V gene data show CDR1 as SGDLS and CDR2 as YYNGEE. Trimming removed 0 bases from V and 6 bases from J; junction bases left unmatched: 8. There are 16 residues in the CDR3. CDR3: CASSVGGQGSANEQFF. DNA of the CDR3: TGTGCCAGCAGCGTAGGCGGACAGGGAAGTGCCAATGAGCAGTTCTTC.

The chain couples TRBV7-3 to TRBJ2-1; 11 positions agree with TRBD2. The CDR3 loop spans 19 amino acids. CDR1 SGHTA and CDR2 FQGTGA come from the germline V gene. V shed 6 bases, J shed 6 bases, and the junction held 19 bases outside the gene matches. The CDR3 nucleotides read TGTGCCAGCAGTATAGCGGGGGGGCCTTCCCGGCGAGAGTTCAATGAGCAGTTCTTC. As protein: CASSIAGGPSRREFNEQFF. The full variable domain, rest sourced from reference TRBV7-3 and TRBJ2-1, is GAGVSQTPSNKVTEKGKYVELRCDPISGHTALYWYRQSLGQGPEFLIYFQGTGAADDSGLPNDRFFAVRPEGSVSTLKIQRTERGDSAVYLCASSIAGGPSRREFNEQFFGPGTRLTVL.

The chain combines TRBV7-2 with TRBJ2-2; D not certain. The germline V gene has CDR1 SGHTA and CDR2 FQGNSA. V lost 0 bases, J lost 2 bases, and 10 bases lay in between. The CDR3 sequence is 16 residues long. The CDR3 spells CASSLAPQLNTGELFF. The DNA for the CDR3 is TGTGCCAGCAGCTTAGCCCCCCAACTAAACACCGGGGAGCTGTTTTTT.

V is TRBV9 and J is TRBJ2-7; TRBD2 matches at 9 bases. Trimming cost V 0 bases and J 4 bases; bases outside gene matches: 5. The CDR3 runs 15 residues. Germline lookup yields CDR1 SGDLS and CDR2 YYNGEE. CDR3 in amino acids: CASSVGREGWYEQYF. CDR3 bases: TGTGCCAGCAGCGTAGGGCGGGAGGGTTGGTACGAGCAGTACTTC. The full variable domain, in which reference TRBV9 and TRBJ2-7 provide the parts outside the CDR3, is DSGVTQTPKHLITATGQRVTLRCSPRSGDLSVYWYQQSLDQGLQFLIQYYNGEERAKGNILERFSAQQFPDLHSELNLSSLELGDSALYFCASSVGREGWYEQYFGPGTRLTVT.

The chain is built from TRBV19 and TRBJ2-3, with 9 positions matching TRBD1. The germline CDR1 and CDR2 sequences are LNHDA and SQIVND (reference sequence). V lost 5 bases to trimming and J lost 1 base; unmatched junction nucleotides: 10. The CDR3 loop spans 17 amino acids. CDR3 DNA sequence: TGTGCCAGTAGTTCCCAACAGGGGGCCTTCGGCACAGATACGCAGTATTTT. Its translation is CASSSQQGAFGTDTQYF.

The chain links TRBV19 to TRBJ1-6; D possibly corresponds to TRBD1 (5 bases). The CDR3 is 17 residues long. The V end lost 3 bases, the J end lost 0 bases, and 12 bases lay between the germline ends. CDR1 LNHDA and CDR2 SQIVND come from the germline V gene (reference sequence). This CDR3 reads CASSIWQGLSYNSPLHF. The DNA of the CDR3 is TGTGCCAGTAGTATCTGGCAGGGACTCTCCTATAATTCACCCCTCCACTTT. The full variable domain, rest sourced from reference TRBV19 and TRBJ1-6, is DGGITQSPKYLFRKEGQNVTLSCEQNLNHDAMYWYRQDPGQGLRLIYYSQIVNDFQKGDIAEGYSVSREKKESFPLTVTSAQKNPTAFYLCASSIWQGLSYNSPLHFGNGTRLTVT.

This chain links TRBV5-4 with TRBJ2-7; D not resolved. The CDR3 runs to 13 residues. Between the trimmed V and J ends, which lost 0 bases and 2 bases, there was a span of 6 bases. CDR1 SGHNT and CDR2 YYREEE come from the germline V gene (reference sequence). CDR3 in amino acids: CASSLGRTYEQYF. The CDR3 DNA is TGTGCCAGCAGCTTGGGGCGGACCTACGAGCAGTACTTC.